This T cell receptor beta chain was retrieved from a study of CD4 T cell repertoires in COVID-19. Sequencing used immunoSEQ multiplex PCR; TCRdb keeps in-frame clones, though not all of them. Altogether tens of thousands of clones are present, around 86% being singletons, with the ten largest covering around 0.63%. The memory T cells were sequenced right after ex vivo isolation, without culture. V lost 3 bases and J lost 4, with 12 bases in between. The CDR3 runs to 15 residues. Germline-derived CDR1 and CDR2 are MGHDK and SYGVNS. Here the sequenced sample was central memory CD4+ T cells from blood, taken before the COVID-19 pandemic. This receptor was obtained from a human donor who had COVID-19. The chain couples TRBV25-1 to TRBJ2-2, with D possibly TRBD1 on 6 matching bases. CDR3 in amino acids: CASSDLGAGTGELFF. DNA for the CDR3: TGTGCCAGCAGTGATCTGGGGGCGGGCACCGGGGAGCTGTTTTTT.